This T cell receptor beta chain was captured in a study of radiation and T cells in renal cell carcinoma. A note on this clone: Antigen specificity is unknown.

Germline V gives CDR1 SNHLY, CDR2 FYNNEI. The CDR3 totals 15 residues. Trimming took 6 bases from V and 0 from J, leaving 12 bases between them. This sample's time point: baseline pretreatment blood. The treatment denotes: 15 Gy SBRT to primary tumor, nephrectomy 4 weeks later. Assay: immunoSEQ multiplex PCR; the TCRdb copy retains only in-frame clones and omits some. This table has 130,000 or so clones, approximately 87% appearing once. Study-level results: Baseline intratumoral clonotype presence is unknown without pretreatment biopsies.

This rearrangement joins TRBV2 to TRBJ2-1; the D is unclear. This TCR was sampled from a woman aged 45-65 years with renal cell carcinoma. The sequencing used blood, collected from a patient whose treatment included radiotherapy and nephrectomy. The CDR3 here is CASSGPKSSYNEQFF. CDR3 bases: TGTGCCAGCAGCGGACCCAAAAGCTCCTACAATGAGCAGTTCTTC.